This note documents a single T cell receptor beta chain sequence. Antigen unknown. These data are taken from a study of cytomegalovirus exposure and HLA in healthy donors. The PCR was carried out with 60 Vbeta primers and 13 Jbeta primers. Produced via immunoSEQ multiplex PCR; TCRdb's table is partial and in-frame only. The sample has some 170,000 clones; approximately 79% are singletons. Overall study results and limits: Earlier analysis found most TCR beta V segments productive about 87% or about 30% of the time. A missense DCLRE1C variant was associated with V- and J-gene trimming of TCR beta chains in a later analysis, and an independent cohort replicated the association. In a later analysis, at a false discovery rate of 0.05, 17,000 or so TCR beta sequences matched HLA alleles.

Germline CDR1 and CDR2: MDHEN and SYDVKM. CDR3 length equals 15 residues. The V end was cut by 3 bases, the J end by 3 bases, with 11 bases between. The rearrangement uses TRBV28 and TRBJ2-2; no firm D call. This TCR came from a man aged 55 to 70 in good health and CMV-seronegative. Sequences were obtained from PBMCs. This CDR3 is CASSFDLVDTGELFF. CDR3 nucleotides: TGTGCCAGCAGTTTTGATCTAGTCGACACCGGGGAGCTGTTTTTT.